A selection of T cell receptor beta chains follows, all from one sample in a study of shared clonotypes between healthy human individuals. Assay used: immunoSEQ multiplex PCR; TCRdb lists only in-frame clones, some missing. The table has 300,000 to 350,000 clones, less than 75% seen once; the top ten hold 8% to 13%. Sequenced: memory CD4+ T cells sorted from blood. These receptors originate from a man under 40 in good health. Both conserved end residues are part of each CDR3. Fields, in order: D gene, J gene, V gene, clone size, CDR3 DNA, CDR3 protein. The D gene is left open where the match is weak. Not all rows give a size; the values are once, few, many and, for expanded clones, a class.

D gene: TRBD1
J gene: TRBJ2-1
V gene: TRBV5-1
clone size: -
CDR3 DNA: TGCGCCAGCAGCTTGGGACAGGGGGGCAATGAGCAGTTCTTC
CDR3 protein: CASSLGQGGNEQFF

D gene: -
J gene: TRBJ1-3
V gene: TRBV5-4
clone size: -
CDR3 DNA: TGTGCCAGCAGCCGCCTGGGAAGCTCTGGAAACACCATATATTTT
CDR3 protein: CASSRLGSSGNTIYF

D gene: -
J gene: TRBJ1-5
V gene: TRBV2
clone size: few
CDR3 DNA: TGTGCCAGCAGTGGGGATCAGCCCCAGCATTTT
CDR3 protein: CASSGDQPQHF

D gene: -
J gene: TRBJ1-5
V gene: TRBV2
clone size: -
CDR3 DNA: TGTGCCAGCAGTGAAAGTAATAGCAATCAGCCCCAGCATTTT
CDR3 protein: CASSESNSNQPQHF

D gene: -
J gene: TRBJ2-5
V gene: TRBV10-1
clone size: few
CDR3 DNA: TGCGCCAGCAGTGACAGTGGAGGAGAGACCCAGTACTTC
CDR3 protein: CASSDSGGETQYF

D gene: -
J gene: TRBJ1-1
V gene: TRBV18
clone size: -
CDR3 DNA: TGTGCCAGCTGCCTCGGGACTCCGGGTGAAGCTTTCTTT
CDR3 protein: CASCLGTPGEAFF

D gene: -
J gene: TRBJ2-1
V gene: TRBV6-5
clone size: -
CDR3 DNA: TGTGCCAGCAGTTCTAGCCTTAGCTCCTACAATGAGCAGTTCTTC
CDR3 protein: CASSSSLSSYNEQFF

D gene: -
J gene: TRBJ2-3
V gene: TRBV19
clone size: -
CDR3 DNA: TGTGCCAGTAGTAGGGGTGGCGGATACACAGATACGCAGTATTTT
CDR3 protein: CASSRGGGYTDTQYF

D gene: -
J gene: TRBJ1-5
V gene: TRBV18
clone size: many
CDR3 DNA: TGTGCCAGCTCACCAACGGACGGTCAGCCCCAGCATTTT
CDR3 protein: CASSPTDGQPQHF

D gene: TRBD2
J gene: TRBJ2-1
V gene: TRBV6-4
clone size: -
CDR3 DNA: TGTGCCAGCAGTGACTCTGTGACTAGCGGGAGATGGTCCTACAATGAGCAGTTCTTC
CDR3 protein: CASSDSVTSGRWSYNEQFF

D gene: -
J gene: TRBJ2-7
V gene: TRBV2
clone size: -
CDR3 DNA: TGTGCCAGCAGAGCGGCCCACACCTACGAGCAGTACTTC
CDR3 protein: CASRAAHTYEQYF